This T cell receptor beta chain was sequenced in a study of blood T cell repertoires in COVID-19. The data were produced by immunoSEQ multiplex PCR, yet TCRdb's version contains in-frame clones alone and is incomplete. The profile shows about 180,000 clones, 89% of them singletons. From germline, CDR1 is LGHNA and CDR2 YNFKEQ. Trimming cost V 0 bases and J 0 bases; bases outside gene matches: 5. This CDR3 comprises 17 residues. The cohort comprised adults aged about 18 to 100 years residing in 20 to 30 US areas. This clonotype originated in a woman aged 40 to 50 with acute COVID-19. Material: PBMCs or T cells enriched from blood (not recorded which). The chain couples TRBV4-2 to TRBJ2-1; 7 nucleotides match TRBD2. CDR3 nucleotide sequence: TGTGCCAGCAGCCAAGACGTGGGGGGGAGCTCCTACAATGAGCAGTTCTTC. It is translated as CASSQDVGGSSYNEQFF.